Here is one T cell receptor (beta chain) with its context. Its antigen is not yet known. Base qualities are not at hand, and no much larger clone is one base apart. Every donor in the study was a healthy Caucasian. The twin cohort comprised three pairs of female monozygotic twins, all aged about 18 to 30 years. Positive isolation kits from Invitrogen were used to isolate the CD4+ and CD8+ T cell populations. Libraries were constructed by 5' RACE. For sequencing, an Illumina HiSeq 2000 was employed. A universal primer binding site was introduced by template switching, and a unique molecular identifier was present in the final cDNA, enabling accurate counting of TCR cDNA molecules. Specific primers in the conserved constant-segment region were used to synthesize first-strand cDNA for the TCR alpha and beta chains. To control for contamination, every cDNA library carried two barcodes: a SMART-Mk sample barcode plus Illumina barcodes. TruSeq adapter sequences and Illumina sample barcodes were added in two successive PCR steps. TCR alpha and beta cDNA libraries were sequenced on the Illumina HiSeq platform with custom primers. Regarding the original processing steps: Raw reads were processed with MiGEC to extract unique molecular identifiers, and MiXCR was used to determine CDR3 positions. For each individual, recombination models were inferred using an EM algorithm with the repgenHMM and IGoR tools. Shared clonotypes were analyzed with the tcR package in R, and sharing was normalized by the product of cloneset sizes. Out-of-frame nonproductive sequences were analyzed to study raw recombination free of thymic and clonal selection effects. TCRdb itself trimmed the public reads at Q25 with fastp, ran MiXCR and retained productive beta chains. When rows share a CDR3 protein, they turn into one entry using the most common DNA and genes. These V and J calls are TCRdb output, not the study's own analysis. The sample includes approximately 300,000 distinct CDR3 sequences, with roughly 10% observed a single time. Together, the top ten hold around 7.1% of the sample.

The sample belongs to a study of identical twins (dated by TCRdb to 2016 to 2017). The study in broad terms: The study deep-sequenced TCR alpha and beta repertoires from monozygotic twins, unrelated adults of various ages and cord blood to test whether fetal clonotypes persist. Replicate twin experiments were performed at different times using different library preparation protocols to rule out contamination. Paper-wide results and their limitations: Compared with coincidental sharing between unrelated individuals, out-of-frame TCR alpha sequences shared between twins had an excess of sequences with low generation probability. In monozygotic twins, out-of-frame TCR alpha sharing was systematically underestimated by recombination models, although the models agreed with sharing between unrelated individuals. A weaker excess of twin sharing was found in beta out-of-frame sequences because the signal-to-noise ratio was lowered by fewer shared sequences. Fewer insertions were carried by abundant cord blood beta clonotypes; a weaker similar trend was observed in young adult naive repertoires, while no such trend was observed in memory repertoires. Because the same donors could not be followed over many years, the conclusions relied on cross-sectional statistical analysis. Zero-insertion analyses could be partly confounded by invariant T cells such as MAIT and iNKT, though diverse VJ usage argued against such confounding for most clonotypes.

As encoded in the germline V gene (reference sequence), CDR1 is MNHEY while CDR2 is SMNVEV. Clipping removes 1 base from V and 8 bases from J, with 6 as the unmatched junction base count. Its CDR3 holds 16 amino acids, cysteine through phenylalanine. The retained sequence is limited to the CDR3, 48 bases, with the frame set at the first base. The data also belong to a second study, concerning yellow fever vaccine responses in identical twins. Taken from the second paper: According to the authors, in identical twins the way T cells responded to vaccination appeared partly convergent and partly personalized. Focusing on identical twins, the study followed the T cell clones that responded to the vaccine, and did so with precision.

The chain employs TRBV27 and TRBJ2-1, with TRBD1 matching 12 junction bases. The TCR sequence derives from a woman aged 18 to 35 in good health. What was sequenced was CD8+ T cells sorted from blood. The DNA sequence follows: TGTGCCAGCAGTTTATACGAGGGACAGGGGGCCGATGAGCAGTTCTTC. Translated, this is CASSLYEGQGADEQFF.